These T cell receptor beta chains were read from a single sample in a study of OX40 agonist ivuxolimab in advanced cancers. Sequencing used immunoSEQ multiplex PCR; TCRdb keeps in-frame clones, though not all of them. The data contain some 74,000 clones, around 80% of them seen just once; the ten biggest clones take up approximately 5%. The material was CD4+ or CD8+ T cells sorted from blood, obtained in a trial of the OX40 agonist ivuxolimab. The receptor set was obtained from an adult with an advanced solid tumor such as melanoma, head and neck, liver or kidney cancer. Each CDR3 is given with its conserved first and last residue. D genes are given only for firm matches. Size is omitted from some rows. Given values are once, few, many or a class for expanded clones.

V gene	clone size	D gene	J gene	CDR3 DNA	CDR3 protein
TRBV28	.	TRBD2	TRBJ2-2	TGTGCCAGCAGTTTATACCCACTAGCGGGGGGCACCGGGGAGCTGTTTTTT	CASSLYPLAGGTGELFF
TRBV6-1	.	.	TRBJ1-1	TGTGCCAGCAGTGAGAGGGCAGGCGGTAAACTTATGAACACTGAAGCTTTCTTT	CASSERAGGKLMNTEAFF
TRBV2	once	.	TRBJ2-1	TGTGCCAGCAGCGCGTCGGCGTATGAGCAGTTCTTC	CASSASAYEQFF
TRBV6-5	few	.	TRBJ1-3	TGTGCCAGCAGTTTAATCGGGTCTGGAAACACCATATATTTT	CASSLIGSGNTIYF
TRBV28	.	.	TRBJ2-2	TGTGCCAGCAGAAAACCCGACGGTTCCGAGCTGTTTTTT	CASRKPDGSELFF
TRBV10-3	.	TRBD1	TRBJ1-2	TGTGCCATCAGTAAGGACAGGGGGCAAAGTTACACCTTC	CAISKDRGQSYTF
TRBV7-9	.	.	TRBJ1-6	TGTGCCAGCAGCTCCGAAGGACGGGGTAATTCACCCCTCCACTTT	CASSSEGRGNSPLHF
TRBV7-9	.	TRBD1	TRBJ1-1	TGTGCCAGCAGCCTGACAGGGGTGTCCACTGAAGCTTTCTTT	CASSLTGVSTEAFF
TRBV6-1	.	TRBD1	TRBJ1-4	TGTGCCACTACCGGACAGGAGACGTACCATGAAAAACTGTTTTTT	CATTGQETYHEKLFF
TRBV7-6	few	.	TRBJ1-3	TGTGCCAGCAGCTTAAGCCCAGTGGGACTGCAAAACTCTGGAAACACCATATATTTT	CASSLSPVGLQNSGNTIYF
TRBV7-8	.	.	TRBJ2-7	TGTGCCAGCAGCTCCTCCGGTCCCGGGACACCAACCTACGAGCAGTACTTC	CASSSSGPGTPTYEQYF
TRBV27	.	.	TRBJ2-5	TGTGCCAGCAGTCCAGACTCTGCCGGACGGAGACAAGAGACCCAGTACTTC	CASSPDSAGRRQETQYF
TRBV5-5	.	.	TRBJ1-2	TGTGCCAGCAGCTTGCAGGAAGGGGTTTATGGCTACACCTTC	CASSLQEGVYGYTF
TRBV5-1	.	TRBD1	TRBJ2-2	TGCGCCAGCAGCTTTCCAGGGGGCATCATCGGGGAGCTGTTTTTT	CASSFPGGIIGELFF
TRBV6-5	.	TRBD2	TRBJ2-3	TGTGCCAGCAGTTACCACCTAGCGGGGGACGCAGATACGCAGTATTTT	CASSYHLAGDADTQYF
TRBV19	.	TRBD1	TRBJ1-2	TGTGCCAGTAGTATTTCCGGGGGACAGGAGGTTGATGGCTACACCTTC	CASSISGGQEVDGYTF
TRBV5-1	.	TRBD2	TRBJ2-1	TGCGCCAGCAGCTCGTTATCTAGCGGGGCATACAATGAGCAGTTCTTC	CASSSLSSGAYNEQFF
TRBV5-1	.	.	TRBJ1-1	TGCGCCAGCAGCGGAGACAGTGGTTCTGAAGCTTTCTTT	CASSGDSGSEAFF
TRBV5-4	.	TRBD1	TRBJ2-6	TGTGCCAGCCAGACAGGGGGCGCCTCTGGGGCCAACGTCCTGACTTTC	CASQTGGASGANVLTF
TRBV28	once	.	TRBJ2-6	TGTGCCAGCAGTTTATCTGGGGGAGCTGGGGCCAACGTCCTGACTTTC	CASSLSGGAGANVLTF
TRBV4-2	.	.	TRBJ2-7	TGTGCCAGCAGCTCGGCCGAGGGGGGCTCCTACGAGCAGTACTTC	CASSSAEGGSYEQYF
TRBV28	.	TRBD1	TRBJ1-1	TGTGCCAGCAGCCATTTGACAGGGGGCAAGGTCGGGGCTTTCTTT	CASSHLTGGKVGAFF
TRBV28	.	.	TRBJ1-2	TGTGCCAGCAGTCCACCGTTGCTGGGGGCGTATGGCTACACCTTC	CASSPPLLGAYGYTF
TRBV28	few	.	TRBJ2-7	TGTGCCAGCCGTCCCCGGCACAGCTCCTACGAGCAGTACTTC	CASRPRHSSYEQYF
TRBV5-4	.	TRBD1	TRBJ1-2	TGTGCCAGCAGCTGGGACAGGGGTTTCTATGGCTACACCTTC	CASSWDRGFYGYTF
TRBV18	.	.	TRBJ2-4	TGTGCCAGCTCACCAGGGCGGGCCAAAAACATTCAGTACTTC	CASSPGRAKNIQYF
TRBV7-9	.	.	TRBJ2-1	TGTGCCAGCAGCCCAGAACTGATCGCGGGGACATCCAATGAGCAGTTCTTC	CASSPELIAGTSNEQFF
TRBV7-9	.	.	TRBJ2-3	TGTGCCAGCAGCTTACCTTATCAGGGCCTGGCAGATACGCAGTATTTT	CASSLPYQGLADTQYF
TRBV10-3	.	.	TRBJ2-1	TGTGCCATCCGTGGGCAGGGGATCTACAATGAGCAGTTCTTC	CAIRGQGIYNEQFF
TRBV7-9	.	.	TRBJ1-4	TGTGCCAGCAGCTTAGCGGCGGCAGCTGAAAAACTGTTTTTT	CASSLAAAAEKLFF
TRBV28	.	.	TRBJ2-1	TGTGCCAGCATTTGGACGGCCTCCTACAATGAGCAGTTCTTC	CASIWTASYNEQFF
TRBV7-2	.	.	TRBJ2-4	TGTGCCAGCAGCCCCCGGAGAGGGACGGAGAAAAACATTCAGTACTTC	CASSPRRGTEKNIQYF
TRBV10-2	.	.	TRBJ2-3	TGCGCCAGCAGTGATCTTATGGGGAAAGATACGCAGTATTTT	CASSDLMGKDTQYF
TRBV4-1	.	.	TRBJ2-2	TGCGCCAGCAGCCAAGATACAGCTTTAAACGCCGGGGAGCTGTTTTTT	CASSQDTALNAGELFF
TRBV5-4	.	.	TRBJ1-1	TGTGCCAGCAGCTTCAGACCCGACACTGAAGCTTTCTTT	CASSFRPDTEAFF
TRBV2	.	TRBD2	TRBJ2-1	TGTGCCAGCAGCGGCGGGAGTGGGGTCGGGAATGAGCAGTTCTTC	CASSGGSGVGNEQFF
TRBV7-2	.	.	TRBJ2-3	TGTGCCAGCAGCTTAGGGCCAACAGGGTCAGATACGCAGTATTTT	CASSLGPTGSDTQYF
TRBV4-2	few	.	TRBJ2-5	TGTGCCAGCAGCCAAGATTCGCGGGACGGGGGGACCCAGTACTTC	CASSQDSRDGGTQYF
TRBV7-2	.	TRBD1	TRBJ2-5	TGTGCCAGCAGCGTCGGACAGGGGGCGCAGGGGACCCAGTACTTC	CASSVGQGAQGTQYF
TRBV9	.	TRBD1	TRBJ2-7	TGTGCCAGCAGCGTAGATTCAGGGGGCACCTACGAGCAGTACTTC	CASSVDSGGTYEQYF
TRBV5-1	.	TRBD1	TRBJ1-2	TGCGCCAGTCCGGGACAGCAGGACTATGGCTACACCTTC	CASPGQQDYGYTF
TRBV7-6	once	TRBD1	TRBJ2-5	TGTGCCAGCAGCTTAGACCAGGGACAGTTTAGAGTGGAGACCCAGTACTTC	CASSLDQGQFRVETQYF
TRBV29-1	.	.	TRBJ2-5	TGCAGCGCTGGGTCGGGAGAGACCCAGTACTTC	CSAGSGETQYF
TRBV7-2	.	.	TRBJ2-7	TGTGCCAGCAGCACCGGGATTTTGTACGAGCAGTACTTC	CASSTGILYEQYF
TRBV4-3	.	TRBD1	TRBJ1-3	TGCGCCAGCAGCGAGGCGACAGGGTTAAACACCATATATTTT	CASSEATGLNTIYF
TRBV7-6	.	TRBD2	TRBJ2-1	TGTGCCAGCAGCCAGATAAGCGGGAGGGCCCTAGTGAGCTCCTACAATGAGCAGTTCTTC	CASSQISGRALVSSYNEQFF
TRBV11-1	.	TRBD2	TRBJ2-2	TGTGCCAGCAGCTTACTGCCAGGACTAGGGGCGAACACCGGGGAGCTGTTTTTT	CASSLLPGLGANTGELFF